Described below is a single TCR beta chain sequence and its context. The data stem from a study of blood T cell repertoires in COVID-19. Study details: Donors in the United States, Italy and Spain gave samples during acute or convalescent COVID-19.

Authors' analysis steps: How many nucleated cells were present was estimated from reference gene primer amplification. Profiled with immunoSEQ multiplex PCR; TCRdb holds only in-frame clones, not every one. The D gene and trimming were derived from the DNA, and the V and J assignments and clone size from that table. Among approximately 60,000 clones listed, 79% were seen once. Germline lookup yields CDR1 KGHDR and CDR2 SFDVKD. There are 14 residues in the CDR3. Trimming cost V 3 bases and J 4 bases; bases outside gene matches: 3. This TCR was sampled from a man in his fifties or sixties with acute or convalescent COVID-19. Sequencing was performed on peripheral blood. The rearrangement joins TRBV24-1 to TRBJ2-5; TRBD1 matches at 8 bases. The CDR3 reads CATSDRTGRETQYF. The CDR3 bases are TGTGCCACCAGTGATCGGACAGGGAGAGAGACCCAGTACTTC.